These 26 T cell receptor beta chains were all obtained from the same sample, sequenced in a study of blood T cell repertoires in COVID-19. Assay: immunoSEQ multiplex PCR; the TCRdb copy retains only in-frame clones and omits some. The table lists 250,000 to 350,000 clones, roughly 86% of them singletons. The specimen sequenced was PBMCs or T cells enriched from blood (not recorded which). These receptors were collected from a woman between 18 and 30 years old who had recovered from COVID-19.

This clone was detected once. The genes are TRBV7-6 and TRBJ2-5, with TRBD1 matching over 11 bases. Germline CDR1 and CDR2: SGHVS and FNYEAQ. The CDR3 length is 15 residues. Trimming at V came to 7 bases and at J to 5 bases, leaving 9 bases not matched to a gene. The CDR3: CASTQGGTGGETQYF. The CDR3 DNA reads TGTGCCAGCACCCAGGGTGGGACAGGGGGGGAGACCCAGTACTTC. Full variable domain (remainder filled in from reference TRBV7-6 and TRBJ2-5): GAGVSQSPRYKVTKRGQDVALRCDPISGHVSLYWYRQALGQGPEFLTYFNYEAQQDKSGLPNDRFSAERPEGSISTLTIQRTEQRDSAMYRCASTQGGTGGETQYFGPGTRLLVL.

This clone came up once. The chain is built from TRBV7-3 and TRBJ2-1; TRBD2 agrees at 10 bases. The germline V gene has CDR1 SGHTA and CDR2 FQGTGA. This CDR3 has 15 amino acids. With V trimmed by 5 bases and J by 3 bases, 4 bases remained unmatched. This CDR3 is CASSILAGIYNEQFF. Written as DNA, the CDR3 is TGTGCCAGCAGCATACTAGCGGGAATCTACAATGAGCAGTTCTTC.

The V call is TRBV19, the J call TRBJ1-3, with D possibly matching TRBD1 (5 bases). The germline V and J ends were trimmed by 5 bases and 5 bases, with 13 bases remaining between them. The CDR3 is 14 residues long. Germline V gene data show CDR1 as LNHDA and CDR2 as SQIVND (reference sequence). Here the CDR3 DNA reads TGTGCCAGTAGTGGCCGCGACAGCCGAAACACCATATATTTT. Protein product: CASSGRDSRNTIYF.

This clone was detected only once. The rearrangement links TRBV9 to TRBJ1-2; 8 nucleotides match TRBD1. The CDR3 is 12 residues long. Germline V gives CDR1 SGDLS, CDR2 YYNGEE. With 6 bases clipped from V and 7 bases from J, the junction kept 5 bases outside the gene matches. This CDR3 is CASNSGGLGYTF. The DNA of the CDR3 is TGTGCCAGCAACTCAGGGGGCCTTGGCTACACCTTC.

V usage is TRBV19 and J usage is TRBJ1-2; 8 bases align to TRBD1. This CDR3 spans 14 amino acids. Germline values: CDR1 LNHDA, CDR2 SQIVND (reference sequence). After removal of 6 bases from V and 4 bases from J, the junction contained 7 bases not matched to a gene. For the CDR3, the DNA is TGTGCCAGTAGCCGACAGGGGATAGCCTATGGCTACACCTTC. This gives the protein CASSRQGIAYGYTF.

The chain combines TRBV9 with TRBJ1-2; 9 bases agree with TRBD1. The CDR3 totals 14 residues. V shed 3 bases, J shed 4 bases, and the junction held 4 bases outside the gene matches. Germline-derived CDR1 and CDR2 are SGDLS and YYNGEE. The CDR3 coding sequence is TGTGCCAGCAGCGCAACAGGGGGCGCCTATGGCTACACCTTC. Its translation: CASSATGGAYGYTF.

The V call is TRBV29-1, the J call TRBJ1-1; 7 bases match TRBD1. This CDR3 comprises 11 residues. After removal of 6 bases from V and 10 bases from J, the junction contained 8 bases not matched to a gene. Germline-derived CDR1 and CDR2 are SQVTM and ANQGSEA. The CDR3 here is CSVRQGLGAFF. The CDR3 bases are TGCAGCGTCCGACAGGGCTTGGGAGCTTTCTTT. The full variable domain, with the rest looked up from reference TRBV29-1 and TRBJ1-1, is SAVISQKPSRDICQRGTSLTIQCQVDSQVTMMFWYRQQPGQSLTLIATANQGSEATYESGFVIDKFPISRPNLTFSTLTVSNMSPEDSSIYLCSVRQGLGAFFGQGTRLTVV.

The chain couples TRBV2 to TRBJ1-1; possible D gene TRBD1, 6 bases. CDR3 length: 14 amino acids. The V end was cut by 0 bases, the J end by 5 bases, with 10 bases between. CDR1 and CDR2 from the germline V gene are SNHLY and FYNNEI. The CDR3 nucleotides read TGTGCCAGCAGTGAAGCGCTGAGGGGGACTGAAGCTTTCTTT. Protein: CASSEALRGTEAFF.

The CDR3 DNA sequence: TGTGCCAGCAGCTTAGGGTCACCTGGGGCCCCGGGGCCCCAGCATTTT. Translating it yields CASSLGSPGAPGPQHF. The chain carries TRBV7-2 and TRBJ1-5; perhaps TRBD1 as D (5 bases). The CDR3 runs 16 residues. Germline lookup yields CDR1 SGHTA and CDR2 FQGNSA. Between the trimmed V and J ends, which lost 1 base and 9 bases, there was a span of 19 bases.

This clone was seen only once. The V gene is TRBV6-5, the J gene TRBJ2-1, with 7 bases aligning to TRBD1. Losses at the gene ends were 5 bases for V and 6 bases for J; bases not matched to a gene: 7. The CDR3 is made up of 14 amino acids. The germline CDR1 and CDR2 sequences are MNHEY and SVGAGI. CDR3 amino acids: CASSPGTVLNEQFF. The CDR3 coding sequence is TGTGCCAGCAGTCCGGGGACAGTTCTCAATGAGCAGTTCTTC.

CDR3 bases: TGTGCCTGGAGTCAGACTAGCGGGGGGTCGGGGACCCAGTACTTC. It encodes CAWSQTSGGSGTQYF. J is TRBJ2-5 and V is TRBV30, with 13 nucleotides matching TRBD2. V shed 2 bases, J shed 7 bases, and the junction held 7 bases outside the gene matches. Germline CDR1 is GTSNPN and CDR2 is SVGIG (reference sequence). The CDR3 consists of 15 residues.

The chain employs TRBV6-5 and TRBJ1-6; TRBD1 matches 7 bases. The CDR3 totals 14 residues. Germline assignment: CDR1 MNHEY and CDR2 SVGAGI. V lost 6 bases and J lost 7; bases outside the gene matches: 6. The CDR3 coding sequence is TGTGCCAGCAGGCGGACAGGTGGAAATTCACCCCTCCACTTT. It codes for CASRRTGGNSPLHF.

This chain uses TRBV9 with TRBJ1-1; 7 bases align to TRBD1. Germline CDR1 and CDR2: SGDLS and YYNGEE. The J segment lost 5 bases and the V segment lost 5 bases, leaving 6 bases of the junction unmatched. CDR3 size: 13 residues. CDR3 coding DNA: TGTGCCAGCAGTCCCCAGACAGGGACTGAAGCTTTCTTT. Translation: CASSPQTGTEAFF.

In DNA, the CDR3 is TGTGCCAGCAGGAAAGACAGGGCCTATGGCTACACCTTC. Its protein is CASRKDRAYGYTF. The chain employs TRBV2 and TRBJ1-2; 7 nucleotides align to TRBD1. The CDR3 loop spans 13 amino acids. Unmatched junction bases numbered 5, after V lost 6 bases and J lost 4 bases. Germline V gives CDR1 SNHLY, CDR2 FYNNEI.

The chain has TRBV6-2 or TRBV6-3 and TRBJ2-6, with TRBD1 identical over 10 bases. The germline V gene encodes CDR1 MNHEY and CDR2 SVGEGT. The V segment lost 6 bases and the J segment 0 bases; nucleotides outside the gene matches: 5. The CDR3 runs to 17 residues. The CDR3 spells CASSGTGEFSGANVLTF. The DNA of the CDR3 is TGTGCCAGCAGCGGGACAGGGGAATTCTCTGGGGCCAACGTCCTGACTTTC.

With regard to this clone: The sample has other DNA sequences that encode this CDR3 too. This sequence joins TRBV6-5 and TRBJ1-6, with unresolved D. The CDR3 sequence is 13 residues long. The V gene lost 2 bases and the J gene lost 7 bases, with 6 bases spanning the gap. Looked up from germline, CDR1 is MNHEY and CDR2 is SVGAGI. The CDR3 here is CASSYLQNSPLHF. The CDR3 region has the DNA TGTGCCAGCAGTTACCTCCAGAATTCACCCCTCCACTTT.

The chain uses TRBV5-5 and TRBJ1-1, with D perhaps matching TRBD1 (5 bases). The V end lost 7 bases, the J end lost 2 bases, and 12 bases lay between the germline ends. Germline CDR1 reads SGHKS; CDR2 reads YYEKEE (reference sequence). The CDR3 extends over 13 amino acids. Here the CDR3 reads CASGASLNTEAFF. CDR3 sequence (DNA): TGTGCCAGCGGGGCCTCCTTAAACACTGAAGCTTTCTTT.

This chain connects TRBV5-1 to TRBJ1-3; TRBD1 might be the D (5 bases). Trimming stripped 0 bases from V and 0 bases from J, with 19 bases between. The CDR3 runs to 19 residues. In germline, CDR1 is SGHRS, CDR2 YFSETQ. CDR3 residues: CASSLAVGAEPYSGNTIYF. The CDR3 nucleotides read TGCGCCAGCAGCTTGGCGGTAGGGGCAGAGCCCTACTCTGGAAACACCATATATTTT. Filled out from reference TRBV5-1 and TRBJ1-3, the complete variable domain reads KAGVTQTPRYLIKTRGQQVTLSCSPISGHRSVSWYQQTPGQGLQFLFEYFSETQRNKGNFPGRFSGRQFSNSRSEMNVSTLELGDSALYLCASSLAVGAEPYSGNTIYFGEGSWLTVV.

This clone has only a few counts. The CDR3 region has the DNA TGTGCCAGCAGCCAAGGGACTAGCGGTGCCAATGAGCAGTTCTTC. Translated, it gives CASSQGTSGANEQFF. This rearrangement joins TRBV3-1 (or the pseudogene TRBV3-2) to TRBJ2-1; 10 bases map to TRBD2. J lost 6 bases, V lost 1 base, and 3 bases had no gene match. The CDR3 loop spans 15 amino acids. Germline assignment: CDR1 LGHDT and CDR2 YNNKEL (reference sequence).

This CDR3 reads CASSFIQRTDTQYF. CDR3 coding DNA: TGTGCCAGCAGCTTCATACAACGCACAGATACGCAGTATTTT. The chain has TRBV5-5 and TRBJ2-3; no reliable D call. The CDR3 runs to 14 residues. In germline, CDR1 is SGHKS, CDR2 YYEKEE (reference sequence). Deletions cut 2 bases from V and 1 base from J, with 8 bases between.

The sample holds one count of this clone. The rearrangement links TRBV29-1 to TRBJ1-2; perhaps TRBD1 as D (6 bases). V lost 5 bases and J lost 1, with 11 bases in between. The CDR3 spans 13 residues. The germline CDR1 and CDR2 sequences are SQVTM and ANQGSEA. CDR3 in DNA: TGCAGCGTTCTCAGGGGCGATAACTATGGCTACACCTTC. Translation gives CSVLRGDNYGYTF.

This rearrangement joins TRBV30 to TRBJ1-1; D perhaps matches TRBD1 (5 bases). The CDR3 is 13 residues long. Germline CDR1 GTSNPN, CDR2 SVGIG (reference sequence). The germline V and J ends were trimmed by 5 bases and 1 base, with 11 bases remaining between them. CDR3 loop: CAWGLQGNTEAFF. The DNA of the CDR3 is TGTGCCTGGGGCCTCCAGGGGAACACTGAAGCTTTCTTT.

The chain joins TRBV6-2 or TRBV6-3 to TRBJ1-2, with TRBD1 as a possible D gene (5 bases). Germline CDR1 MNHEY, CDR2 SVGEGT. V was cut by 1 base and J by 4 bases, with 7 bases left in between. The CDR3 extends over 13 amino acids. The CDR3 DNA is TGTGCCAGCAGTTACTTCGACAGCTATGGCTACACCTTC. Its protein product is CASSYFDSYGYTF.

V is TRBV7-9 and J is TRBJ2-5; D remains unclear. Germline assignment: CDR1 SEHNR and CDR2 FQNEAQ (reference sequence). The CDR3 totals 13 residues. V was cut by 5 bases and J by 4 bases, with 11 bases left in between. This CDR3 is CASSPASVETQYF. CDR3 DNA sequence: TGTGCCAGCAGCCCTGCCAGCGTAGAGACCCAGTACTTC.

The CDR3 is CASSPWTGAGSPLHF. In DNA form, the CDR3 reads TGTGCCAGCAGCCCTTGGACAGGGGCAGGGTCACCCCTCCACTTT. The rearrangement links TRBV11-2 to TRBJ1-6; 9 bases are a match to TRBD1. The CDR3 is 15 residues long. V was pared by 5 bases and J by 10 bases, with 9 bases of the junction left unmatched. CDR1 is SGHAT and CDR2 is FQNNGV in the germline V gene.

The chain recombines TRBV6-5 with TRBJ2-3; weak D call: TRBD1 (6 bases). Germline assignment: CDR1 MNHEY and CDR2 SVGAGI. This CDR3 region has 15 residues. Trimming removed 2 bases at V and 6 bases at J, with 15 bases between. For the CDR3, the DNA is TGTGCCAGCAGTTACCAGGGGCAAGTGTCGGATACGCAGTATTTT. Translated: CASSYQGQVSDTQYF.